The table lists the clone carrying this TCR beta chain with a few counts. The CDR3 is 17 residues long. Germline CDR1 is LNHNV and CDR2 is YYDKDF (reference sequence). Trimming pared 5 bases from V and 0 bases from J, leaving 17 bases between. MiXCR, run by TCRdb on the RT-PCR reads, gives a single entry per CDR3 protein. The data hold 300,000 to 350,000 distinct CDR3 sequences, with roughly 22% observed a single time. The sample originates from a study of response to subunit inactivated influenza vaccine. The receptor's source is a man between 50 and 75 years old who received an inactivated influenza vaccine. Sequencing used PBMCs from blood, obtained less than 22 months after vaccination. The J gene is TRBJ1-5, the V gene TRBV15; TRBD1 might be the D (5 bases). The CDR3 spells CATSGSGAGDSNQPQHF. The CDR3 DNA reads TGTGCCACCAGCGGCTCCGGGGCGGGCGATAGCAATCAGCCCCAGCATTTT. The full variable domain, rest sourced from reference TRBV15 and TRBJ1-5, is DAMVIQNPRYQVTQFGKPVTLSCSQTLNHNVMYWYQQKSSQAPKLLFHYYDKDFNNEADTPDNFQSRRPNTSFCFLDIRSPGLGDTAMYLCATSGSGAGDSNQPQHFGDGTRLSIL.